The source of this T cell receptor (beta chain) is a study of cytomegalovirus exposure and HLA in healthy donors. On the study more broadly: Of all 400 or so donors who were genotyped, 81% belonged to the Caucasian-associated ancestry cluster. Findings and caveats of the study: Relative to the approximately 660-donor mean, N-insertions were reportedly fewer in an Asian-associated ancestry cluster in a later analysis. Presence/absence results assume similar sequencing depth per donor, which may not hold.

With regard to this clone: Antigen: not known.

In the PCR, 60 Vbeta and 13 Jbeta primers were used. Sequencing used immunoSEQ multiplex PCR; TCRdb keeps in-frame clones, though not all of them. The sample contains tens of thousands of clones, around 80% of which appear only once. V lost 1 base and J lost 8, with 8 bases in between. This CDR3 is built from 13 residues. Germline loops: CDR1 SEHNR, CDR2 FQNEAQ (reference sequence). The sequencing sample was made of PBMCs. The chain links TRBV7-9 to TRBJ1-4; D might be TRBD1 (6 bases). The source is a man aged 40-49 years in good health and CMV-seronegative. CDR3 in DNA: TGTGCCAGCAGCTTAGTGCAGGGGGAAAAACTGTTTTTT. The encoded protein is CASSLVQGEKLFF.